This TCR beta chain was recovered during a study of vaccination and CD4 T cells after COVID-19. Study-level information: Each individual in the study obtained two doses of BNT162b2 or mRNA-1273 vaccine.

Points on this clonotype: The target antigen is unknown.

Specified treatment: approximately 11-day PBMC culture with coronavirus spike peptide pools or control peptides (ViraFEST assay). It was before the COVID-19 pandemic (2011-2018) that the unexposed donor's CD4+ T cells were collected. Findings and caveats of the study: Relatively small numbers of convalescent patients were studied, with no early post-infection timepoints included.

Trimming shortened V by 5 bases and J by 8 bases, and 19 bases separated the two germline ends. The CDR3 covers 15 residues. Germline V CDR1 and CDR2: SGHVS, FQNEAQ. The Oncomine TCR Beta short-read assay sequenced DNA from cultured CD4+ T cells. Researchers extracted genomic DNA from CD4+ T cells that had been cultured. TCRdb re-called the PCR reads through MiXCR, storing one row per CDR3 protein. The data show some 7,400 distinct CDR3 sequences, more than 30% seen once. The chain is built from TRBV7-8 and TRBJ2-1; D perhaps matches TRBD2 (5 bases). The sequenced sample was CD4+ T cells from blood, cultured in vitro. The receptor was isolated from a human donor in good health. The CDR3 loop reads CASSHHSEERDEQFF. CDR3 nucleotides: TGTGCCAGCAGCCATCATAGCGAGGAGAGGGATGAGCAGTTCTTC.